Presented here are 3 T cell receptor beta chains from one specimen sequenced in a study of blood T cell repertoires in COVID-19. Profiling relied on immunoSEQ multiplex PCR, and the TCRdb table lists in-frame clones only, not all of them. The data hold under 200,000 clones, with 86% observed a single time. The sequencing sample was made of peripheral blood. The receptor source for this set is a man aged 70 or older with acute or convalescent COVID-19.

The V call is TRBV20-1, the J call TRBJ1-4; the D is unclear. V gave up 3 bases and J gave up 5 bases, with 10 bases separating them. Looked up from germline, CDR1 is DFQATT and CDR2 is SNEGSKA (reference sequence). This CDR3 has 13 residues. Here the CDR3 DNA reads TGCAGTGCTAGTGTCGGTTTCAATGAAAAACTGTTTTTT. Protein product: CSASVGFNEKLFF.

The chain carries TRBV18 and TRBJ1-3, with D tentatively TRBD1 (6 bases). This CDR3 is built from 14 residues. The V end lost 5 bases, the J end lost 2 bases, and 10 bases lay between the germline ends. The germline V gene has CDR1 KGHSH and CDR2 LQKENI. DNA for the CDR3: TGTGCCAGCTCAAACTACAGGGCTGGAAACACCATATATTTT. Amino acid sequence: CASSNYRAGNTIYF.

The rearrangement joins TRBV29-1 to TRBJ1-2; 7 bases map to TRBD1. The CDR3 contains 13 residues. Trimming at V came to 4 bases and at J to 7 bases, leaving 9 bases not matched to a gene. Germline CDR1 and CDR2: SQVTM and ANQGSEA. The CDR3 nucleotides read TGCAGCGTTGCACGGGACAGCTTTTCTGGCTACACCTTC. As protein: CSVARDSFSGYTF.